This TCR beta chain was obtained from a study of blood T cells in healthy people across ages. Study-wide results and caveats: It was found that TCR beta diversity correlated strongly with the percentage of naive T cells. Across the age range, TCR beta diversity per million T cells fell in a roughly linear way.

Only a few counts were recorded for this clonotype. No antigen is known for it. Through a sample-barcoded 5' primer and a J-beta primer mix, a second PCR was run for about 6 to 11 cycles. A single record per CDR3 protein comes from TCRdb applying MiXCR to the 5' RACE reads. The data contain about 780,000 distinct CDR3 sequences, about 46% of them seen just once; the ten biggest clones take up around 18%. Collection of approximately 9.3 milliliters of peripheral blood was performed for each donor. The source of this sequence is a man older than 75 in good health. The sample comprised blood.

The CDR3 DNA follows: TGCAGTGCTAGTCTGGGACTAGCGGTCTACAATGAGCAGTTCTTC. It translates to CSASLGLAVYNEQFF. This chain joins TRBV20-1 and TRBJ2-1; 11 positions agree with TRBD2. The CDR3 length is 15 residues. The germline gives CDR1 DFQATT, CDR2 SNEGSKA (reference sequence). Trimming took 3 bases from V and 3 from J; bases not matched to a gene: 4.